Below, one T cell receptor beta chain is given with its context. Its antigen remains unknown. Profiled with immunoSEQ multiplex PCR; TCRdb holds only in-frame clones, not every one. Found here are roughly 320,000 clones, approximately 86% of them singletons; the top ten hold about 2.1%. The data belong to a study of Ad26.COV2.S vaccination and SARS-CoV-2 variants. General observations from the study: Recipients of either vaccine or placebo displayed similar breadth of non-spike TCRs.

The CDR3 totals 14 residues. Trimming took 6 bases from V and 5 from J, leaving 16 bases between them. From germline, CDR1 is MNHEY and CDR2 SVGAGI. The treatment is: about 20 received Ad26.COV2.S at low or high dose, single or two shots; several received placebo; per-sample allocation not given. Day 63 after the first vaccine or placebo injection was the time point for sampling. V usage is TRBV6-5 and J usage is TRBJ2-5; D uncertain. This sample comprised peripheral blood, obtained in a trial of Ad26.COV2.S vaccine versus placebo. This TCR was sampled from a person between 18 and 59 years old who received the Ad26.COV2.S COVID-19 vaccine or a placebo. The CDR3 bases are TGTGCCAGCAGCTCGACTGAGCACGGGGAGACCCAGTACTTC. Translated: CASSSTEHGETQYF.